The rows below give T cell receptor beta chains drawn from one sample of a study of control samples from healthy donors and cancer patients. TCRdb's table, derived via immunoSEQ multiplex PCR, lists solely in-frame clones and lacks some. The repertoire holds approximately 160,000 clones, with approximately 94% as singletons. Sequenced material: blood. The origin of the receptors is a woman aged 18-35 years in good health. The CDR3 runs from the conserved cysteine through the conserved F or W. D genes are given only for firm matches. Only some rows state a clone size, as once, few, many or a class for expanded clones.

DNA: TGTGCCAGCAGCCAAGGAGGGACAAGGTCTGAAGCTTTCTTT
CDR3: CASSQGGTRSEAFF
J: TRBJ1-1
V: TRBV3-1/TRBV3-2
size: once
D: -

DNA: TGTGCCAGCAGCCTAAGGGCCCCTCCGAACACTGAAGCTTTCTTT
CDR3: CASSLRAPPNTEAFF
J: TRBJ1-1
V: TRBV7-2
size: -
D: -

DNA: TGTGCCAGTAGTATTTGGGGACTAGATCGGAACACTGAAGCTTTCTTT
CDR3: CASSIWGLDRNTEAFF
J: TRBJ1-1
V: TRBV19
size: -
D: -

DNA: TGTGCCAGCAGTTACTCCGGGGCGGTGAATGAAAAACTGTTTTTT
CDR3: CASSYSGAVNEKLFF
J: TRBJ1-4
V: TRBV6-6
size: once
D: -

DNA: TGCGCCAGCAGCCTTCCCAGAAGGACAGTCGCCAAAAACATTCAGTACTTC
CDR3: CASSLPRRTVAKNIQYF
J: TRBJ2-4
V: TRBV4-3
size: -
D: -

DNA: TGTGCCAGCAGTTACTCGGGGGCGTCCGGAAACACCATATATTTT
CDR3: CASSYSGASGNTIYF
J: TRBJ1-3
V: TRBV6-5
size: -
D: -

DNA: TGTGCCAGCGGTCCCCAGAGCGGGGGGGCCAGGGAGCAGTACTTC
CDR3: CASGPQSGGAREQYF
J: TRBJ2-7
V: TRBV7-2
size: -
D: TRBD2

DNA: TGTGCCAGCAGCGCTGCAGGCACCGGGGAGCTGTTTTTT
CDR3: CASSAAGTGELFF
J: TRBJ2-2
V: TRBV9
size: -
D: -

DNA: TGCAGTGCTGAGCCGAACACTGAAGCTTTCTTT
CDR3: CSAEPNTEAFF
J: TRBJ1-1
V: TRBV20-1
size: -
D: -

DNA: TGTGCCAGCAGCTCCCGAATAGCCTACAATGAGCAGTTCTTC
CDR3: CASSSRIAYNEQFF
J: TRBJ2-1
V: TRBV11-1
size: -
D: -

DNA: TGTGCCAGCAGCTTAGACCCAGTCTCTGGAAACACCATATATTTT
CDR3: CASSLDPVSGNTIYF
J: TRBJ1-3
V: TRBV7-2
size: once
D: -

DNA: TGTGCCAGCAGTTACTGGGGGGCAGGGAACACTGAAGCTTTCTTT
CDR3: CASSYWGAGNTEAFF
J: TRBJ1-1
V: TRBV6-5
size: -
D: -

DNA: TGTGCCAGCAGCTCCGGCGGGAGGGCGAACAATGAGCAGTTCTTC
CDR3: CASSSGGRANNEQFF
J: TRBJ2-1
V: TRBV13
size: -
D: TRBD2

DNA: TGTGCCAGCAGCTTGTTTGGGACAGGGGATCAGCCCCAGCATTTT
CDR3: CASSLFGTGDQPQHF
J: TRBJ1-5
V: TRBV5-6
size: -
D: TRBD1

DNA: TGTGCCAGCAGCTTGGAAGGACAGGGGTTCTATGGCTACACCTTC
CDR3: CASSLEGQGFYGYTF
J: TRBJ1-2
V: TRBV5-5
size: once
D: TRBD1

DNA: TGTGCCAGCAGCCCCGCTCCGACTACCCAAGAGACCCAGTACTTC
CDR3: CASSPAPTTQETQYF
J: TRBJ2-5
V: TRBV7-9
size: -
D: -

DNA: TGTGCCAGCAGCCAGGCCAACGGGCCCCAACTACCTAACTATGGCTACACCTTC
CDR3: CASSQANGPQLPNYGYTF
J: TRBJ1-2
V: TRBV14
size: -
D: -

DNA: TGTGCCAGCAGCCGTACCGACAATGAGCAGTTCTTC
CDR3: CASSRTDNEQFF
J: TRBJ2-1
V: TRBV2
size: -
D: -

DNA: TGCGCCAGCAGCTTTGGGACAACGGGGAATGAAAAACTGTTTTTT
CDR3: CASSFGTTGNEKLFF
J: TRBJ1-4
V: TRBV5-1
size: -
D: -

DNA: TGCGCCAGCAGTGAAACAGCGGGAGGAATGGGTAATGAGCAGTTCTTC
CDR3: CASSETAGGMGNEQFF
J: TRBJ2-1
V: TRBV10-1
size: -
D: TRBD2

DNA: TGTGCCAGCAGTTCACCGGGACAGGGGGCGTACGAGCAGTACTTC
CDR3: CASSSPGQGAYEQYF
J: TRBJ2-7
V: TRBV28
size: -
D: TRBD1

DNA: TGTGCCAGCAGCCTTATGTTAGGGAGACGGACTGAAGCTTTCTTT
CDR3: CASSLMLGRRTEAFF
J: TRBJ1-1
V: TRBV3-1/TRBV3-2
size: -
D: -

DNA: TGTGCCAGCAGCGGCCCCCTGGGGGGGGCGCGCTATGGCTACACCTTC
CDR3: CASSGPLGGARYGYTF
J: TRBJ1-2
V: TRBV9
size: -
D: -

DNA: TGTGCCAGCAGTGCCTACGGGCCGGACTATAATTCACCCCTCCACTTT
CDR3: CASSAYGPDYNSPLHF
J: TRBJ1-6
V: TRBV2
size: -
D: -

DNA: TGTGCCATCAGGGACAGGGACGATGAAAAACTGTTTTTT
CDR3: CAIRDRDDEKLFF
J: TRBJ1-4
V: TRBV10-3
size: -
D: TRBD1

DNA: TGTGCCAGCAGCTTAGGAAGGTCGGGAGGGCCAAATACGCAGTATTTT
CDR3: CASSLGRSGGPNTQYF
J: TRBJ2-3
V: TRBV11-3
size: -
D: TRBD2

DNA: TGTGCCAGTAGTATAAGTGGGGGGACCTACGAGCAGTACTTC
CDR3: CASSISGGTYEQYF
J: TRBJ2-7
V: TRBV19
size: -
D: -

DNA: TGTGCCAGCAGCGTTGAGACACACTATTATGGCTACACCTTC
CDR3: CASSVETHYYGYTF
J: TRBJ1-2
V: TRBV9
size: -
D: -

DNA: TGTGCCACCGGGAAACGGGGTAAGGGCTCCTACAATGAGCAGTTCTTC
CDR3: CATGKRGKGSYNEQFF
J: TRBJ2-1
V: TRBV10-3
size: -
D: -

DNA: TGTGCCAGTAGTATTTTGTTAGGGGTCGGACAGCCCCAGCATTTT
CDR3: CASSILLGVGQPQHF
J: TRBJ1-5
V: TRBV19
size: -
D: -

DNA: TGTGCCACCAGTGGGTCGTCTAGCGGGAGAAGTGAGCAGTACTTC
CDR3: CATSGSSSGRSEQYF
J: TRBJ2-7
V: TRBV24-1
size: -
D: TRBD2

DNA: TGCGCCAGCAGCTTGCAGGCGGCTTCCCCCTACGAGCAGTACTTC
CDR3: CASSLQAASPYEQYF
J: TRBJ2-7
V: TRBV5-1
size: -
D: -

DNA: TGTGCCAGCAGCTTAGGGCGGGGAAGCTCCTACGAGCAGTACTTC
CDR3: CASSLGRGSSYEQYF
J: TRBJ2-7
V: TRBV11-2
size: -
D: -